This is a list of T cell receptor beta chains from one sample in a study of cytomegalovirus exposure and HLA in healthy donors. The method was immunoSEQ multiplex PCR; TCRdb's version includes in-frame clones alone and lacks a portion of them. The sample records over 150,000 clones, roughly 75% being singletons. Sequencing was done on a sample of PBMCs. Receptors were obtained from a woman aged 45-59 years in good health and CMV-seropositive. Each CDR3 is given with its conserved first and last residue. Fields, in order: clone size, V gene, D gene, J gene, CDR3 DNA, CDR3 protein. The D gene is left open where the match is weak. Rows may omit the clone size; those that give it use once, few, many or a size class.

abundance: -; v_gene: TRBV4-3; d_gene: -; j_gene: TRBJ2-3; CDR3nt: TGCGCCAGCAGCCAAGAGGAGGGAGATACGCAGTATTTT; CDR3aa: CASSQEEGDTQYF
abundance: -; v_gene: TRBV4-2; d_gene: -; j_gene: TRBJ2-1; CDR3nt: TGTGCCAGCAGCCAAGATTATGAGGCGGAGAATGAGCAGTTCTTC; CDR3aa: CASSQDYEAENEQFF
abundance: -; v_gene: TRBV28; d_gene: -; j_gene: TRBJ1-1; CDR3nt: TGTGCCAGTACACAGAACACTGAAGCTTTCTTT; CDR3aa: CASTQNTEAFF
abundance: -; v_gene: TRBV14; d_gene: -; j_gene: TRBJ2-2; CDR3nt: TGTGCCAGCAGCCAAGAGACTACGAACACCGGGGAGCTGTTTTTT; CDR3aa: CASSQETTNTGELFF
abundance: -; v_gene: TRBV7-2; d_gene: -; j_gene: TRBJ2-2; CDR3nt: TGTGCCAGCAGCCCAGGCACCGGGGAGCTGTTTTTT; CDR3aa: CASSPGTGELFF
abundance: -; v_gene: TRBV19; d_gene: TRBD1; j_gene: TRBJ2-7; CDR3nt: TGTGCCAGTAGTATGGGGACAGGCATGACCTACGAGCAGTACTTC; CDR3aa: CASSMGTGMTYEQYF
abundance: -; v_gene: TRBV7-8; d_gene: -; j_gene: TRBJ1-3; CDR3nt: TGTGCCAGCAGCTTAGCTGCGGCTGCTGGAAACACCATATATTTT; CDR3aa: CASSLAAAAGNTIYF
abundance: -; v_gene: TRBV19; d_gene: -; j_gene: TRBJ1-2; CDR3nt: TGTGCCAGCCAGCCGTATGGGGGCGGCCGAGACCATGGCTACACCTTC; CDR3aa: CASQPYGGGRDHGYTF
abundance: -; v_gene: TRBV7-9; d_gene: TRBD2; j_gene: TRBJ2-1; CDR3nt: TGTGCCAGCAGCCCAATGGGACTAGCGGGAGTCCATGAGCAGTTCTTC; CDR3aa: CASSPMGLAGVHEQFF
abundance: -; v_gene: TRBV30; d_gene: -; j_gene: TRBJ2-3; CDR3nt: TGTGCCTGGAGTGTGGGGCTCACAGATACGCAGTATTTT; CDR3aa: CAWSVGLTDTQYF
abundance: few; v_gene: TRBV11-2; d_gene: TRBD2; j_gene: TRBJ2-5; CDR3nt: TGTGCCAGCAGCTTAGATTACAGCGGGAAAGAGACCCAGTACTTC; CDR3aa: CASSLDYSGKETQYF
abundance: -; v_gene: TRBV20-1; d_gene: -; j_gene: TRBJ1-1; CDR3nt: TGCAGGGTTATGGGGGGGGCGGCTTTCTTT; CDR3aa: CRVMGGAAFF
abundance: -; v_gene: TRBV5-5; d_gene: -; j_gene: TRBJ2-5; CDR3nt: TGTGCCAGCAACTCGTACGCGGAGACCCAGTACTTC; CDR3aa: CASNSYAETQYF
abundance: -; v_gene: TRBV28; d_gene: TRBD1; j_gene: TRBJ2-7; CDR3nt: TGTGCCAGCAGTTTAATGAGGGGACAGGGGTTCGACGAGCAGTACTTC; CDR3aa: CASSLMRGQGFDEQYF
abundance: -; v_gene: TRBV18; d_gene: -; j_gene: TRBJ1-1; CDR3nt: TGTGCCAGCTCACCCGCAGGGTACACTGAAGCTTTCTTT; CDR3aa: CASSPAGYTEAFF
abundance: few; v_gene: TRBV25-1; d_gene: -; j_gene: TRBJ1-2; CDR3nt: TGTGCCAGAGGGGTACCAACAGGGATTCTCTTCGTCCATGGCTACACCTTC; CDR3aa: CARGVPTGILFVHGYTF
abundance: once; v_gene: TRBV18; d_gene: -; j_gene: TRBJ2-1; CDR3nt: TGTGCCAGCTCACCTACCCAGACAGCCTACAATGAGCAGTTCTTC; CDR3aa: CASSPTQTAYNEQFF
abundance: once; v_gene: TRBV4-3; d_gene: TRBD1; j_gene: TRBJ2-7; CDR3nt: TGCGCCAGCAGCCAAGAATTAGGACAGGGGGCGCGGGAGCAGTACTTC; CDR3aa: CASSQELGQGAREQYF
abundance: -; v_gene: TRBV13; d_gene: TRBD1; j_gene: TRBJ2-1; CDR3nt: TGTGCCAGCAGCTACCGGGACAGGGGAAATGAGCAGTTCTTC; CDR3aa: CASSYRDRGNEQFF
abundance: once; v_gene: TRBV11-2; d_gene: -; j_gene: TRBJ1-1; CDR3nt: TGTGCCAGCAGCCCCGACAGGCCTGAAGCTTTCTTT; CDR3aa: CASSPDRPEAFF
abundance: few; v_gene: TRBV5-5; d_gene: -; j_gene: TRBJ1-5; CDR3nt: TGTGCCAGCAGCTCGACAGATTTCATTAGCAATCAGCCCCAGCATTTT; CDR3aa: CASSSTDFISNQPQHF
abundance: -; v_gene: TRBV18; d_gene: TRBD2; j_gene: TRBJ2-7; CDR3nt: TGTGCCAGCTCCTCCGGAGTAGCGGGAGGACCGTTCGGCGAGCAGTACTTC; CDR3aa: CASSSGVAGGPFGEQYF
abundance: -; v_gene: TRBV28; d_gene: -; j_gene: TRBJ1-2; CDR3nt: TGTGCCAGCTCTCTGGTAACCCGGGGGTTTGGCTACACCTTC; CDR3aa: CASSLVTRGFGYTF
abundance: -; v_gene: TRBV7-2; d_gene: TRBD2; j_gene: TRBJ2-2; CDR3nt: TGTGCCAGCAGCTTGGGACTAGCGGGATACGAGGAGCTGTTTTTT; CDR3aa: CASSLGLAGYEELFF
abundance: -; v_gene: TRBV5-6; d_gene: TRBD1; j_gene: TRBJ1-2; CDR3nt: TGTGCCAGCAGCTTGGGGTTGGGGGACAGGGTGAATGGCTACACCTTC; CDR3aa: CASSLGLGDRVNGYTF
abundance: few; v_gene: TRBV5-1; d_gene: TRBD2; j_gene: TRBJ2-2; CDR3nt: TGCGCCAGCAGCTGGGGACTAGTTAACGGGGAGCTGTTTTTT; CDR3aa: CASSWGLVNGELFF
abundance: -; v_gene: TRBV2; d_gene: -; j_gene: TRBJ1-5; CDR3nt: TGTGCCAGCAGTGGGACTTCTTATCAGCCCCAGCATTTT; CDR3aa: CASSGTSYQPQHF
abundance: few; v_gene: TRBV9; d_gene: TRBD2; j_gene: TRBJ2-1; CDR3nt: TGTGCCAGCAGCGCCGCGGGACTAGCGGGGGGGCAAAGTGAGCAGTTCTTC; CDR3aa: CASSAAGLAGGQSEQFF
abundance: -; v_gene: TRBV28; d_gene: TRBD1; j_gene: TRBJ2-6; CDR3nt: TGTGCCAGCAGTTTACACCCGGGACAGGGGGTCCCTGGGGCCAACGTCCTGACTTTC; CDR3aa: CASSLHPGQGVPGANVLTF
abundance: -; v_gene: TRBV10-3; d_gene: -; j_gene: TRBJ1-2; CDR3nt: TGTGCCATCAGTGCTCTCCTCCCGGATGGCTACACCTTC; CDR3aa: CAISALLPDGYTF
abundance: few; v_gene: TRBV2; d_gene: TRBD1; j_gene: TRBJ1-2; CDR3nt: TGTGCCAGCAGTCCTTGGGGACAGGGGAACTACGGCTACACCTTC; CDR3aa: CASSPWGQGNYGYTF
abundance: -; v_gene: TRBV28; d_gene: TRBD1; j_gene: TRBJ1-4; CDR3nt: TGTGCCAGCAGACCATCCGGGACAGGGAACGAAAAACTGTTTTTT; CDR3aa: CASRPSGTGNEKLFF
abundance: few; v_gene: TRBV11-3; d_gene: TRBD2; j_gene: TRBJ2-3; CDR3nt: TGTGCCAGCAGCTTGAGGAGCGGGAGACCCACAGATACGCAGTATTTT; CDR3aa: CASSLRSGRPTDTQYF
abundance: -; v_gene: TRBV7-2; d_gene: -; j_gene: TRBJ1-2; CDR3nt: TGTGCCAGCAGCCGAGATGAAAACTATGGCTACACCTTC; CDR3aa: CASSRDENYGYTF
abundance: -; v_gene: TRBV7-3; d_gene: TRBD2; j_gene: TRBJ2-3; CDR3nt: TGTGCCAGCAGCTTAAGTGCTAGCGGGAGAACAGATACGCAGTATTTT; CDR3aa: CASSLSASGRTDTQYF
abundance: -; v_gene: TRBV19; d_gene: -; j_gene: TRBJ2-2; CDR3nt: TGTGCCAGTAGTATGGGCTCCGAGCTGTTTTTT; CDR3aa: CASSMGSELFF
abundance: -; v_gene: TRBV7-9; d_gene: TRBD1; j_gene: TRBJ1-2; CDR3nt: TGTGCCAGCAGCGCCGGACAGGGTCCCTATGGCTACACCTTC; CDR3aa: CASSAGQGPYGYTF
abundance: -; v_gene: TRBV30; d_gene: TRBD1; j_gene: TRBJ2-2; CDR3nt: TGTGCCTGGAGTGTTGGGACAGCGAACACCGGGGAGCTGTTTTTT; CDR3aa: CAWSVGTANTGELFF
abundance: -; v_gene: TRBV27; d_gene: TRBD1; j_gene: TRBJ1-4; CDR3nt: TGTGCCAGCAGGGGGGCAGGACAGGGCTGGGGGGAAAAACTGTTTTTT; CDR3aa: CASRGAGQGWGEKLFF
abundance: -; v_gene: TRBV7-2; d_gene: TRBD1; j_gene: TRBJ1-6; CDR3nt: TGTGCCAGCAGCACCCGGGACAGTACACCCCTCCACTTT; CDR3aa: CASSTRDSTPLHF
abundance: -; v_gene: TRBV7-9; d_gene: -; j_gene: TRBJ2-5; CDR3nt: TGTGCCAGTCAAACGGTAGAGACCCAGTACTTC; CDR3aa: CASQTVETQYF
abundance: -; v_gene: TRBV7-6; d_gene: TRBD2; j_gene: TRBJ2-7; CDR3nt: TGTGCCAGCAGCTTAAGGCTAGCGGAAGGTTACGAGCAGTACTTC; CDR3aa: CASSLRLAEGYEQYF
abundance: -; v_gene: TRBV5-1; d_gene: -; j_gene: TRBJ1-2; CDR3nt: TGCGCCAGCAGCTTCAGGCCTCACGCTAACTATGGCTACACCTTC; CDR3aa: CASSFRPHANYGYTF
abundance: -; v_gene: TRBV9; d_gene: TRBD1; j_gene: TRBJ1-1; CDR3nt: TGTGCCAGCAGCGCGACAGGGGGCGCTAGGAACACTGAAGCTTTCTTT; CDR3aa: CASSATGGARNTEAFF
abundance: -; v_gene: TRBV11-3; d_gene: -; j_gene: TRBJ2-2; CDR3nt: TGTGCCAGCAGCCAGGGACTCCCCACCGGGGAGCTGTTTTTT; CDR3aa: CASSQGLPTGELFF
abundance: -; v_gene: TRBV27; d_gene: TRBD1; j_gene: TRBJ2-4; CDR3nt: TGTGCCAGCATCGGAGGGACAGGGGATATGGGGGAAAACATTCAGTACTTC; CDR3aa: CASIGGTGDMGENIQYF
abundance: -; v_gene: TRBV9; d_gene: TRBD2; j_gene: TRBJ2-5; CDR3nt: TGTGCCAGCAGCGCGCGACTAGCGGGTAGAGAGACCCAGTACTTC; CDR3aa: CASSARLAGRETQYF
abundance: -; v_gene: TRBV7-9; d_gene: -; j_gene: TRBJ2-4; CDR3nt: TGTGCCAGCAGCCCGCAGGAACCCCTAGCCAAAAACATTCAGTACTTC; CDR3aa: CASSPQEPLAKNIQYF
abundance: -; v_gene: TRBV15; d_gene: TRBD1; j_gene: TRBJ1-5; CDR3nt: TGTGCCACCAGCAGAGACCAGGGGGCCGCTCAGCCCCAGCATTTT; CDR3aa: CATSRDQGAAQPQHF